Listed here are 24 T cell receptor beta chains from one sample, sequenced in a study of identical twins. Using its own MiXCR run on the 5' RACE reads, TCRdb lists one record per CDR3 protein. The sample gives 1.5 million to 2 million distinct CDR3 sequences, less than 35% of which show up once; approximately 0.25% is in the top ten. The sample was cord blood. These receptors were taken from a newborn girl in good health.

This clonotype was detected a few times. The chain carries TRBV12-3 or TRBV12-4 and TRBJ2-4, with TRBD2 matching 10 bases. The J segment lost 1 base and the V segment lost 3 bases, leaving 3 bases of the junction unmatched. The CDR3 contains 16 residues. This CDR3 is CASSFFSGGAKNIQYF. CDR3 coding DNA: TGTGCCAGCAGTTTTTTTAGCGGGGGGGCCAAAAACATTCAGTACTTC.

The CDR3 loop reads CASSSRTDTYEQYF. The DNA for the CDR3 is TGTGCCAGCAGTTCCCGGACGGATACCTACGAGCAGTACTTC. The rearrangement uses TRBV12-3 or TRBV12-4 and TRBJ2-7; D not certain. This CDR3 is 14 amino acids long. Trimming shortened V by 4 bases and J by 2 bases, and 12 bases separated the two germline ends.

This clonotype was detected only once. The chain uses TRBV6-6 and TRBJ2-1, with TRBD2 identical over 10 bases. Germline V CDR1 and CDR2: MNHNY, SVGAGI (reference sequence). The CDR3 loop spans 17 amino acids. The V segment lost 5 bases and the J segment 5 bases; nucleotides outside the gene matches: 12. CDR3 region: CASSPGGSGRLHNEQFF. The CDR3 bases are TGTGCCAGCAGTCCGGGGGGTAGCGGGAGGCTCCACAATGAGCAGTTCTTC.

Many counts were recorded for this clonotype. The chain has TRBV28 and TRBJ2-7, with D possibly TRBD2 on 6 matching bases. The CDR3 contains 12 residues. V lost 8 bases to trimming and J lost 1 base, with 9 bases between them. The germline gives CDR1 MDHEN, CDR2 SYDVKM. As DNA, the CDR3 is TGTGCCAGCGCGGGATATTCCTACGAGCAGTACTTC. Translation: CASAGYSYEQYF.

V is TRBV2 and J is TRBJ2-1; TRBD1 might be the D (5 bases). CDR1 SNHLY and CDR2 FYNNEI come from the germline V gene. This CDR3 contains 15 residues. Trimming took off 3 bases at V and 0 bases at J, with 9 bases between the two ends. The CDR3: CASSDPGHSYNEQFF. The DNA for the CDR3 is TGTGCCAGCAGTGACCCCGGACACTCCTACAATGAGCAGTTCTTC. Complete variable domain (other parts from reference TRBV2 and TRBJ2-1): EPEVTQTPSHQVTQMGQEVILRCVPISNHLYFYWYRQILGQKVEFLVSFYNNEISEKSEIFDDQFSVERPDGSNFTLKIRSTKLEDSAMYFCASSDPGHSYNEQFFGPGTRLTVL.

This clonotype has a single count. This chain links TRBV20-1 with TRBJ2-4; 9 bases fit TRBD2. The J segment lost 13 bases and the V segment lost 6 bases, leaving 10 bases of the junction unmatched. The CDR3 sequence is 12 residues long. Germline CDR1 reads DFQATT; CDR2 reads SNEGSKA (reference sequence). Written as DNA, the CDR3 is TGCAGTGCCCCGGGGACTAGCCAGGGCCAGTACTTC. This sequence encodes CSAPGTSQGQYF.

This chain links TRBV20-1 with TRBJ2-3, with 10 positions matching TRBD2. V lost 0 bases, J lost 4 bases, and 4 bases stayed unmatched. Germline V gene lookup returns CDR1 DFQATT and CDR2 SNEGSKA (reference sequence). CDR3 length: 15 residues. The CDR3 loop is CSARDASGSADTQYF. CDR3 DNA: TGCAGTGCTAGAGATGCTAGCGGGAGCGCAGATACGCAGTATTTT.

This chain uses TRBV6-5 with TRBJ2-1, with D possibly being TRBD2 (6 bases). Per germline, CDR1 MNHEY and CDR2 SVGAGI. The CDR3 is 14 amino acids. The V end was cut by 3 bases, the J end by 6 bases, with 12 bases between. The CDR3 DNA reads as TGTGCCAGCAGTTATGCGACTAGATCCAATGAGCAGTTCTTC. This sequence encodes CASSYATRSNEQFF.

Remarks on this clonotype: The junction and the germline gene differ at one end; a read error may be behind it. J is TRBJ2-5 and V is TRBV24-1, with TRBD2 matching over 8 bases. Germline V CDR1 and CDR2: KGHDR, SFDVKD. The CDR3 loop spans 16 amino acids. This chain's CDR3 is CVTSDESRTSLETQYF. For the CDR3, the DNA is TGTGTCACCAGTGACGAGTCAAGGACTAGCCTAGAGACCCAGTACTTC.

Comments on this clonotype: Just one base apart from a much larger clone, this may be a read error. The rearrangement joins TRBV11-2 to TRBJ2-1; D is ambiguous. Germline V gene data show CDR1 as SGHAT and CDR2 as FQNNGV. The CDR3 is 11 residues long. V was cut by 5 bases and J by 7 bases, with 6 bases left in between. The DNA for the CDR3 is TGTGCCAGCAGCACAGCGAATGAGCAGTTCTTC. The encoded protein is CASSTANEQFF.

The sample holds a few counts of this clonotype. The chain links TRBV5-6 to TRBJ2-5; D might be TRBD1 (6 bases). The CDR3 is 16 residues long. From germline, CDR1 is SGHDT and CDR2 YYEEEE. V was cut by 1 base and J by 2 bases, with 15 bases left in between. CDR3 nucleotides: TGTGCCAGCAGCTTGCCTCCACCCGGGACACAAGAGACCCAGTACTTC. This sequence encodes CASSLPPPGTQETQYF.

This CDR3 reads CASTSEGTEAFF. In DNA form, the CDR3 reads TGTGCCAGCACCTCGGAGGGCACCGAAGCTTTCTTT. This chain links TRBV5-4 with TRBJ1-1; D not resolved. Germline loops: CDR1 SGHNT, CDR2 YYREEE (reference sequence). V lost 6 bases and J lost 8, with 14 bases in between. The CDR3 totals 12 residues.

The genes are TRBV29-1 and TRBJ1-6; D not certain. V lost 7 bases and J 9 bases, leaving 19 bases between the germline ends. Germline V gives CDR1 SQVTM, CDR2 ANQGSEA. The CDR3 spans 14 residues. As DNA, the CDR3 is TGCAGCGCCACCGCAGGCTTCCCAGGTTCACCCCTCCACTTT. Translated, it gives CSATAGFPGSPLHF.

This clonotype was observed a few times. The chain has TRBV6-2 or TRBV6-3 and TRBJ2-7, with 7 bases lining up with TRBD2. J lost 3 bases, V lost 2 bases, and 7 bases had no gene match. The CDR3 spans 15 residues. CDR1 is MNHEY and CDR2 is SVGEGT in the germline V gene. The CDR3 DNA sequence: TGTGCCAGCAGTTACGGTGCGGGAGCTCTCTACGAGCAGTACTTC. It translates to CASSYGAGALYEQYF.

The V call is TRBV4-2, the J call TRBJ2-7, with 8 bases fitting TRBD1. Germline V lookup: CDR1 LGHNA, CDR2 YNFKEQ. J gave up 6 bases and V 0 bases, and 7 bases lay outside the gene matches. The CDR3 contains 15 residues. This CDR3 reads CASSQDASRGREQYF. CDR3 nucleotides: TGTGCCAGCAGCCAAGATGCGTCCAGGGGGCGCGAGCAGTACTTC.

This chain connects TRBV24-1 to TRBJ2-2; perhaps TRBD1 as D (5 bases). V lost 4 bases and J lost 6, with 14 bases in between. CDR3 size: 15 residues. The germline V gene encodes CDR1 KGHDR and CDR2 SFDVKD. The CDR3 sequence is CATSDNQGAPGELFF. DNA for the CDR3: TGTGCCACCAGTGACAATCAGGGTGCACCCGGGGAGCTGTTTTTT.

J is TRBJ2-3 and V is TRBV12-3 or TRBV12-4; a weak D match, TRBD2 (6 bases). CDR3 size: 16 residues. V gave up 7 bases and J gave up 4 bases, with 21 bases separating them. The CDR3 sequence is CASTKWGVWGADTQYF. The CDR3 nucleotides read TGTGCCAGCACTAAATGGGGGGTATGGGGAGCAGATACGCAGTATTTT.

The chain has TRBV21-1 and TRBJ2-7; the table assigns TRBD2, which was not confirmed against the DNA. TRBV21-1 is recorded as a pseudogene. The CDR3 runs 12 residues. The CDR3: CATRGLAYEQYF. CDR3 nucleotides: TGTGCCACCAGAGGACTTGCCTACGAGCAGTACTTC.

This clonotype was counted only a few times. The chain combines TRBV10-3 with TRBJ2-7; 11 bases agree with TRBD1. The CDR3 has 16 amino acids. Germline loops: CDR1 ENHRY, CDR2 SYGVKD. V lost 9 bases to trimming and J lost 3 bases; unmatched junction nucleotides: 13. CDR3 sequence (DNA): TGTGCCATTATTTTTTATTCCGGGACAGGGGGCTACGAGCAGTACTTC. It specifies CAIIFYSGTGGYEQYF.

This clonotype has only a few counts. The rearrangement links TRBV7-2 to TRBJ2-7; 11 nucleotides agree with TRBD1. Unmatched junction bases numbered 5, after V lost 1 base and J lost 3 bases. Germline lookup yields CDR1 SGHTA and CDR2 FQGNSA. The CDR3 has 16 amino acids. The CDR3 protein is CASSLGLGTGGYEQYF. CDR3 bases: TGTGCCAGCAGCTTAGGGCTCGGGACAGGGGGCTACGAGCAGTACTTC.

This chain connects TRBV19 to TRBJ1-2; D ambiguous. CDR1 and CDR2 (germline): LNHDA, SQIVND (reference sequence). The CDR3 covers 14 residues. V was cut by 1 base and J by 3 bases, with 9 bases left in between. The CDR3 region is CASSIGREDYGYTF. The CDR3 DNA follows: TGTGCCAGTAGTATAGGGCGGGAAGACTATGGCTACACCTTC.

The CDR3 sequence is CASSLGDRDEETQYF. Written as DNA, the CDR3 is TGTGCCAGCAGTTTAGGGGACAGGGACGAAGAGACCCAGTACTTC. The chain couples TRBV12-3 or TRBV12-4 to TRBJ2-5; TRBD1 matches 9 bases. This CDR3 has 15 residues. V was clipped by 1 base and J by 3 bases; unmatched bases: 3.

This clonotype was counted between two and nine times. Given a much more abundant clone one base away, this may be a read error. This chain uses TRBV9 with TRBJ2-7; 7 bases are shared with TRBD1. From germline, CDR1 is SGDLS and CDR2 YYNGEE. The V gene end was trimmed by 1 base and the J gene end by 3 bases; junction bases not matched to a gene: 1. The length of the CDR3 is 13 residues. CDR3 protein: CASSVRQGYEQYF. CDR3 DNA sequence: TGTGCCAGCAGCGTACGACAGGGCTACGAGCAGTACTTC.

The chain has TRBV2 and TRBJ2-3; perhaps D is TRBD1 or TRBD2 (5 bases each). CDR3 length: 17 residues. The germline V gene has CDR1 SNHLY and CDR2 FYNNEI. V lost 3 bases and J lost 2, with 18 bases in between. CDR3 sequence: CASSELEGLLVTDTQYF. The CDR3 region has the DNA TGTGCCAGCAGTGAGCTCGAGGGGCTTCTTGTCACAGATACGCAGTATTTT.